This T cell receptor (beta chain) comes out of a study of cytomegalovirus exposure and HLA in healthy donors. CDR3 length: 14 amino acids. Trimming stripped 1 base from V and 8 bases from J, with 14 bases between. In germline, CDR1 is PRHDT, CDR2 FYEKMQ (reference sequence). Points from the study as a whole: In the analysis, some V segments, TRBV6-2 and TRBV6-3 included, were excluded as indistinguishable. In a later analysis, across HLA loci, associated TCR counts were highest for DRB1, lowest for HLA-C.

As to this clone: Its antigen is still unknown.

60 Vbeta and 13 Jbeta primers were used in PCR. The table came from immunoSEQ multiplex PCR; TCRdb's copy has only in-frame clones and leaves some out. The repertoire includes approximately 140,000 clones, roughly 80% of them detected once, and 8.8% sits in the top ten. The chain joins TRBV13 to TRBJ1-2, with a weak D call TRBD1 (5 bases). The sample consisted of PBMCs. The receptor comes from a woman aged 45-60 years in good health and CMV-seropositive. The CDR3 reads CASSLEGGTGGYTF. CDR3 DNA sequence: TGTGCCAGCAGCTTAGAAGGAGGGACGGGAGGCTACACCTTC.